This T cell receptor beta chain was documented in a study of OX40 agonist ivuxolimab in advanced cancers. At the level of the study: Eligibility rules accepted prior anti-PD-1, anti-PD-L1 or anti-CTLA-4 therapy, and around 44% had some.

Worth noting for this clone: Its cognate antigen is unknown.

Produced via immunoSEQ multiplex PCR; TCRdb's table is partial and in-frame only. The repertoire holds about 78,000 clones, with 87% as singletons. Findings of the study overall: Among the least clonally expanded were partial responders at 0.1-3.0 mg/kg. CD4+ and CD8+ blood T cells expanded clonally by week 6 at 0.1 to 3.0 mg/kg. Researchers did not establish what antigens the expanded peripheral T cells target.

The CDR3 totals 13 residues. V shed 7 bases, J shed 6 bases, and the junction held 7 bases outside the gene matches. CDR1 is SQVTM, CDR2 ANQGSEA, per germline. The clonotype originates from an adult with an advanced solid tumor such as melanoma, head and neck, liver or kidney cancer. The gene calls are TRBV29-1 and TRBJ1-5; 9 bases align to TRBD1. Material: CD4+ or CD8+ T cells sorted from blood, obtained in a trial of the OX40 agonist ivuxolimab. The CDR3 sequence: CSAGQGKGQPQHF. DNA for the CDR3: TGCAGCGCCGGACAGGGGAAGGGTCAGCCCCAGCATTTT.